Listed here are 8 T cell receptor beta chains from one sample, sequenced in a study of graft-versus-host responses after intestinal transplantation. For these TCRs, the target antigens are not known. Assay used: immunoSEQ multiplex PCR; TCRdb lists only in-frame clones, some missing. The sample contains 90,000 to 150,000 clones, approximately 96% of which appear only once. Sequenced here: unstimulated CD8+ T cells sorted from spleen or lymph node cells, sampled before intestinal transplant. These receptors were taken from a human donor who received an intestinal transplant.

The chain employs TRBV5-6 and TRBJ1-2, with D perhaps matching TRBD1 (6 bases). Germline V CDR1 and CDR2: SGHDT, YYEEEE. V lost 6 bases, J lost 4 bases, and 19 bases lay in between. This CDR3 is 15 amino acids long. This CDR3 is CASTPFATGIYGYTF. CDR3 in DNA: TGTGCCAGCACCCCCTTCGCGACAGGAATCTATGGCTACACCTTC.

This sequence joins TRBV6-5 and TRBJ1-2; D unclear. This CDR3 is 13 amino acids long. Trimming removed 0 bases at V and 8 bases at J, with 10 bases between. CDR1 is MNHEY and CDR2 is SVGAGI in the germline V gene. CDR3 DNA: TGTGCCAGCAGTTACTCCGTTGTCCGGGGCTACACCTTC. It translates to CASSYSVVRGYTF.

This chain joins TRBV7-2 and TRBJ2-7, with 12 nucleotides matching TRBD2. V gave up 1 base and J gave up 5 bases; unmatched junction bases: 6. The V gene's germline CDR1 is SGHTA and CDR2 FQGNSA. This CDR3 comprises 16 residues. The CDR3 spells CASSLERTSGNDEQYF. In nucleotides, the CDR3 is TGTGCCAGCAGCTTAGAAAGGACTAGCGGGAACGACGAGCAGTACTTC. The variable domain in full, completed from reference TRBV7-2 and TRBJ2-7, reads GAGVSQSPSNKVTEKGKDVELRCDPISGHTALYWYRQSLGQGLEFLIYFQGNSAPDKSGLPSDRFSAERTGGSVSTLTIQRTQQEDSAVYLCASSLERTSGNDEQYFGPGTRLTVT.

J is TRBJ2-5 and V is TRBV28; tentatively, D is TRBD1 (5 bases). Germline loops: CDR1 MDHEN, CDR2 SYDVKM. This CDR3 is 16 amino acids long. Trimming pared 5 bases from V and 4 bases from J, leaving 20 bases between. The CDR3 DNA is TGTGCCAGCAGTCGATCTGGGGCAGGAAACCCAGAGACCCAGTACTTC. It codes for CASSRSGAGNPETQYF.

V and J are TRBV25-1 and TRBJ2-1; maybe TRBD2 (6 bases). The CDR3 covers 16 residues. Deletions cut 1 base from V and 3 bases from J, with 13 bases between. Germline assignment: CDR1 MGHDK and CDR2 SYGVNS. The CDR3 sequence: CASSEFGIADYNEQFF. Written as DNA, the CDR3 is TGTGCCAGCAGTGAATTCGGGATAGCGGACTACAATGAGCAGTTCTTC.

The rearrangement uses TRBV9 and TRBJ2-7; 7 bases map to TRBD2. The germline gives CDR1 SGDLS, CDR2 YYNGEE. CDR3 size: 12 residues. The V gene end was trimmed by 7 bases and the J gene end by 1 base; junction bases not matched to a gene: 2. The CDR3 loop is CASGGGSYEQYF. CDR3 DNA sequence: TGTGCCAGCGGGGGAGGGTCCTACGAGCAGTACTTC. The variable domain in full, with the rest retrieved from reference TRBV9 and TRBJ2-7, is DSGVTQTPKHLITATGQRVTLRCSPRSGDLSVYWYQQSLDQGLQFLIQYYNGEERAKGNILERFSAQQFPDLHSELNLSSLELGDSALYFCASGGGSYEQYFGPGTRLTVT.

The V call is TRBV11-1, the J call TRBJ2-7, with a possible D match to TRBD2 (6 bases). Trimming removed 3 bases at V and 5 bases at J, with 14 bases between. Germline values: CDR1 SGHAT, CDR2 FQDESV (reference sequence). This CDR3 region has 14 residues. The DNA for the CDR3 is TGTGCCAGCAGCTTGCCGGGACTTAATAACGAGCAGTACTTC. Protein: CASSLPGLNNEQYF.

About this clone: One end of the junction fails to match germline, which may point to a read error. The J gene is TRBJ2-3, the V gene TRBV4-3; D is ambiguous. Germline values: CDR1 LGHNA, CDR2 YSLEER. The CDR3 length is 15 residues. The CDR3 bases are TGCGCCAGCAGCCAAGATCGATTGGGCGTAGATACGCGGTATTTT. This gives the protein CASSQDRLGVDTRYF.